This T cell receptor beta chain was identified during a study of T cell repertoires in cytomegalovirus infection. Using its own MiXCR run on the reads, TCRdb lists one record per CDR3 protein. This sample has around 230,000 distinct CDR3 sequences, with approximately 7% found just once. Germline CDR1 is SNHLY and CDR2 is FYNNEI. The CDR3 has 15 amino acids. The V gene end was trimmed by 0 bases and the J gene end by 7 bases; junction bases not matched to a gene: 8. The sequencing input was PBMCs. The V call is TRBV2, the J call TRBJ2-7; 8 bases are shared with TRBD1. The sequence was collected from a human donor in good health (CMV status not recorded). Some clones in this sample may be carry-over from other donors' samples. CDR3 coding DNA: TGTGCCAGCAGTGAAGCCGGGACAGGAAGAATAGAGCAGTACTTC. Residues: CASSEAGTGRIEQYF.